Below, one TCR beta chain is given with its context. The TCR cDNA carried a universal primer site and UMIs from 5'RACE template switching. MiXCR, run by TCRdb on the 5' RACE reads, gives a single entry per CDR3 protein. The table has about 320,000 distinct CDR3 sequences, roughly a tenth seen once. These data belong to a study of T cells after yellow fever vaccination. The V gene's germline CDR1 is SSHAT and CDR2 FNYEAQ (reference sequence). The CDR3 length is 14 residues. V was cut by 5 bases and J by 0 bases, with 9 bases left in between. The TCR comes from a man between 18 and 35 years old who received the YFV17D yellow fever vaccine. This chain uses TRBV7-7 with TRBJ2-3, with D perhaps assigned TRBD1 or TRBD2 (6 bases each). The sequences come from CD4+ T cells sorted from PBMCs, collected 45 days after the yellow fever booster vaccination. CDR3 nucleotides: TGTGCCAGCAGCGGGGGGCCTAGCACAGATACGCAGTATTTT. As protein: CASSGGPSTDTQYF. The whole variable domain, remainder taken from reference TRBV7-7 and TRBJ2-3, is GAGVSQSPRYKVTKRGQDVTLRCDPISSHATLYWYQQALGQGPEFLTYFNYEAQPDKSGLPSDRFSAERPEGSISTLTIQRTEQRDSAMYRCASSGGPSTDTQYFGPGTRLTVL.